The following is a TCR beta chain sequence with its context. These data belong to a study of blood T cell repertoires in COVID-19. Trimming pared 4 bases from V and 2 bases from J, leaving 12 bases between. CDR1 and CDR2 (germline): SGDLS, YYNGEE. This CDR3 is 14 amino acids long. Sequenced by immunoSEQ multiplex PCR; TCRdb stores in-frame clones only, minus some. The sample consists of almost 400,000 clones, around 89% of them appearing once. This chain uses TRBV9 with TRBJ1-2; D is possibly TRBD1 (5 bases). The sequence was obtained from a woman aged 25 to 39 with acute COVID-19. The sequencing sample was made of PBMCs or T cells enriched from blood (not recorded which). The CDR3 nucleotides are TGTGCCAGCAGCCCCGGAGACAGAAACTATGGCTACACCTTC. Its translation is CASSPGDRNYGYTF.